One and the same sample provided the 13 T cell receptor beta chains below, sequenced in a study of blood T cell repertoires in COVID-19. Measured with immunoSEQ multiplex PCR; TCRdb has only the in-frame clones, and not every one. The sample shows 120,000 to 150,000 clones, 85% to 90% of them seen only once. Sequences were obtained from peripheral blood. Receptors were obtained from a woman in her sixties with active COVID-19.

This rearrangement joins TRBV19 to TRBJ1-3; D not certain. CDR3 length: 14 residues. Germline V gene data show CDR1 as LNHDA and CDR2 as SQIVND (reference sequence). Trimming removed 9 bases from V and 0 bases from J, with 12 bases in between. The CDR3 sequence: CASADGFSGNTIYF. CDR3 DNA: TGTGCCAGCGCAGACGGGTTCTCTGGAAACACCATATATTTT. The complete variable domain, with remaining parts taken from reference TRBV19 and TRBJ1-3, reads DGGITQSPKYLFRKEGQNVTLSCEQNLNHDAMYWYRQDPGQGLRLIYYSQIVNDFQKGDIAEGYSVSREKKESFPLTVTSAQKNPTAFYLCASADGFSGNTIYFGEGSWLTVV.

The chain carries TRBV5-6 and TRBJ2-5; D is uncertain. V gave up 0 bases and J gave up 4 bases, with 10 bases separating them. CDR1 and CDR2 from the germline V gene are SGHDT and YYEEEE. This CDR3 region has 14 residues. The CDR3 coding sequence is TGTGCCAGCAGCTTGGGACGCCTAGGAGAGACCCAGTACTTC. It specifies CASSLGRLGETQYF.

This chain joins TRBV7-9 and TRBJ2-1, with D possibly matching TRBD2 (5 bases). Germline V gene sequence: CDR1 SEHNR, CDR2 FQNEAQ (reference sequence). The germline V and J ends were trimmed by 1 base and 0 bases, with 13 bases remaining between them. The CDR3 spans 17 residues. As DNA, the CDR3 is TGTGCCAGCAGCTTAGACCCTAGCTCGAGCTCCTACAATGAGCAGTTCTTC. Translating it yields CASSLDPSSSSYNEQFF.

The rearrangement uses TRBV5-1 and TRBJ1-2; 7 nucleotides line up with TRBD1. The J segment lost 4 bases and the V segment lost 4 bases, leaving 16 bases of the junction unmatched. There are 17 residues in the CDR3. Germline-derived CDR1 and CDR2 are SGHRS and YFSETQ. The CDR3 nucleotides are TGCGCCAGCAGCCCATTTATGGCCTCCGGGACAGTCTATGGCTACACCTTC. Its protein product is CASSPFMASGTVYGYTF.

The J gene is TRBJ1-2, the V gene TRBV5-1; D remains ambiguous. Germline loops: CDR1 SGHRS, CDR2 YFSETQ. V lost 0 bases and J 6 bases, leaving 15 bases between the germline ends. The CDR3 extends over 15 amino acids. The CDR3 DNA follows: TGCGCCAGCAGCTTGGGGACGGGAGAACGGGATGGCTACACCTTC. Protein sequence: CASSLGTGERDGYTF. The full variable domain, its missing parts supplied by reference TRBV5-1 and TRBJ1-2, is KAGVTQTPRYLIKTRGQQVTLSCSPISGHRSVSWYQQTPGQGLQFLFEYFSETQRNKGNFPGRFSGRQFSNSRSEMNVSTLELGDSALYLCASSLGTGERDGYTFGSGTRLTVV.

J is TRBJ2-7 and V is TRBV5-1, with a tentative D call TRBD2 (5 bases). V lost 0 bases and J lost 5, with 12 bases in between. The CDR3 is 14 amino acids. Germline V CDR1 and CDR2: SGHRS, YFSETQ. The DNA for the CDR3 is TGCGCCAGCAGCTTGGACGGATCCGGGAACGAGCAGTACTTC. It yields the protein CASSLDGSGNEQYF. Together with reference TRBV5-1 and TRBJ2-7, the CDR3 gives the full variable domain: KAGVTQTPRYLIKTRGQQVTLSCSPISGHRSVSWYQQTPGQGLQFLFEYFSETQRNKGNFPGRFSGRQFSNSRSEMNVSTLELGDSALYLCASSLDGSGNEQYFGPGTRLTVT.

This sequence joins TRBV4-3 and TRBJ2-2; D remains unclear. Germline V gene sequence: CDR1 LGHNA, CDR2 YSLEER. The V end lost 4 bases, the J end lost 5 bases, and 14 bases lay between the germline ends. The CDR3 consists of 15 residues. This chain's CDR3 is CASSPQNSPTGELFF. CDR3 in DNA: TGCGCCAGCAGCCCCCAGAATTCACCAACCGGGGAGCTGTTTTTT.

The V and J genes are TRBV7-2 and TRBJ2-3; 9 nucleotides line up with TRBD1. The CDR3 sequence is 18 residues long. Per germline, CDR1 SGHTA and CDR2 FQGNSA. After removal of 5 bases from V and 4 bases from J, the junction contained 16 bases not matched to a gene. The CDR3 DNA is TGTGCCAGCAGCCACGCGGGGTCCGGGACAGGGAGGGCAGATACGCAGTATTTT. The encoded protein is CASSHAGSGTGRADTQYF.

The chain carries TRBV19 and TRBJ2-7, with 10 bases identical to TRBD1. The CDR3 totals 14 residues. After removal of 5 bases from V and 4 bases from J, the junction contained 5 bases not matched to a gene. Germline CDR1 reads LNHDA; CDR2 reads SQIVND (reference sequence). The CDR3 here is CASSAGTGVYEQYF. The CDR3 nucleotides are TGTGCCAGTAGTGCCGGGACAGGGGTATACGAGCAGTACTTC.

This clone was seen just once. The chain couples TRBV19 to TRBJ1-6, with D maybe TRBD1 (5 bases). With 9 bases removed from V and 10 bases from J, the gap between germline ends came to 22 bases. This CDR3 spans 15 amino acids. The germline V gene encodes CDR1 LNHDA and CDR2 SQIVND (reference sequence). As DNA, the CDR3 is TGTGCCAGCCGAGAAGCACGGGGGAGCGGGTCACCCCTCCACTTT. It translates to CASREARGSGSPLHF.

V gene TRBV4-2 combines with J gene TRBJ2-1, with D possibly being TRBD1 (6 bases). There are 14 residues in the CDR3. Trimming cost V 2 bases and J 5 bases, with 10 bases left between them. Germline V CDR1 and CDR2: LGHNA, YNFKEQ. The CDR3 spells CASSQSGHNNEQFF. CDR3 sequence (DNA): TGTGCCAGCAGCCAATCGGGACATAACAATGAGCAGTTCTTC.

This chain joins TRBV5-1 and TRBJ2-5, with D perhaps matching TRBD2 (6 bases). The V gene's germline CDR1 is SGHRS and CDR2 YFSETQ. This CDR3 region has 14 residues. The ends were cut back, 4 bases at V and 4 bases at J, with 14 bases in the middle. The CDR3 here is CASSPGSQGETQYF. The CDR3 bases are TGCGCCAGCAGCCCCGGGAGCCAAGGAGAGACCCAGTACTTC.

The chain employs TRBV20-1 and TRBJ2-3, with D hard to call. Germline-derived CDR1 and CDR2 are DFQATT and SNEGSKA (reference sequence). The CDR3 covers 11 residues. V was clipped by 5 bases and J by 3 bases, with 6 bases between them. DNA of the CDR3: TGCAGTGCTTCTAGAACAGATACGCAGTATTTT. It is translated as CSASRTDTQYF.